One sample yielded the 19 T cell receptor beta chains listed below, sequenced in a study of T cells in Graves' hyperthyroidism and ophthalmopathy. The TCR beta CDR3 regions underwent amplification using RNA transcripts as the source. The HTBI primer set drove a first-round RT-PCR of the TCR CDR3. Each CDR3 protein gets one entry after TCRdb re-called the multiplex PCR reads with MiXCR. The table includes around 520,000 distinct CDR3 sequences, roughly a quarter detected once. The sample comprised blood. The source of these receptors is a woman in her thirties with Graves' ophthalmopathy.

In its sample, this clonotype was seen many times. V and J are TRBV27 and TRBJ1-1, with 8 bases matching TRBD1. Germline values: CDR1 MNHEY, CDR2 SMNVEV (reference sequence). CDR3 length: 17 amino acids. Trimming removed 4 bases from V and 7 bases from J; junction bases left unmatched: 17. Written as DNA, the CDR3 is TGTGCCAGCAGTTCCCTAGTAGGACAGGGAGAAGCGGGTGAAGCTTTCTTT. Its protein is CASSSLVGQGEAGEAFF.

Comment on this clonotype: Given a much more abundant clone one base away, this may be a read error. As the CDR3 is not closed by the conserved phenylalanine or tryptophan, this likely results from a read error. The J gene is TRBJ1-5, the V gene TRBV7-2; D possibly corresponds to TRBD1 (6 bases). CDR3 size: 14 residues. V lost 3 bases and J lost 4, with 10 bases in between. CDR1 and CDR2 from the germline V gene are SGHTA and FQGNSA. The CDR3 is CASSFGTRNQPQHV. CDR3 DNA sequence: TGTGCCAGCAGCTTTGGGACAAGAAATCAGCCCCAGCATGTT.

The V gene is TRBV20-1, the J gene TRBJ1-2; D call uncertain. V was clipped by 5 bases and J by 6 bases, with 16 bases between them. Per the germline V gene, CDR1 is DFQATT and CDR2 is SNEGSKA (reference sequence). The CDR3 has 13 residues. CDR3 protein: CSARRTAFNGYTF. CDR3 nucleotides: TGCAGTGCTCGCAGAACAGCCTTTAATGGCTACACCTTC.

Remarks on this clonotype: This may stem from a read error, because a much larger clone lies one nucleotide away. The chain couples TRBV6-1 to TRBJ2-7; D possibly matches TRBD1 or TRBD2 (5 bases each). The germline gives CDR1 MNHNS, CDR2 SASEGT. The CDR3 has 13 residues. The CDR3: CASSRDRPYEQCF. DNA for the CDR3: TGTGCCAGCAGCCGGGACCGACCCTACGAGCAGTGCTTC.

In its sample, this clonotype was seen many times. The chain combines TRBV7-3 with TRBJ1-5; TRBD1 might be the D (5 bases). CDR3 length equals 17 residues. Germline-derived CDR1 and CDR2 are SGHTA and FQGTGA. Trimming removed 3 bases at V and 3 bases at J, with 18 bases between. The CDR3 reads CASSFVSDIISNQPQHF. In DNA form, the CDR3 reads TGTGCCAGCAGCTTCGTCTCGGACATTATCTCCAATCAGCCCCAGCATTTT.

V and J are TRBV7-2 and TRBJ1-2; D is unresolved. The CDR3 loop spans 12 amino acids. Germline V gene sequence: CDR1 SGHTA, CDR2 FQGNSA. V lost 2 bases and J lost 7, with 8 bases in between. The CDR3 loop is CASSLYLGGYTF. CDR3 nucleotides: TGTGCCAGCAGCTTATATTTGGGTGGCTACACCTTC.

Many counts were recorded for this clonotype. The chain joins TRBV7-2 to TRBJ2-5; D ambiguous. With 3 bases removed from V and 2 bases from J, the gap between germline ends came to 10 bases. The CDR3 loop spans 14 amino acids. Germline V CDR1 and CDR2: SGHTA, FQGNSA. The DNA for the CDR3 is TGTGCCAGCAGCTTTTCGCAGACTCAAGAGACCCAGTACTTC. Translating it yields CASSFSQTQETQYF.

This clonotype was detected only a few times. This chain joins TRBV4-3 and TRBJ2-5; the match to TRBD2 covers 10 bases. CDR1 LGHNA and CDR2 YSLEER come from the germline V gene. This CDR3 has 18 amino acids. The V segment lost 0 bases and the J segment 9 bases; nucleotides outside the gene matches: 16. CDR3 sequence: CASSQERSGGERGAAQYF. Here the CDR3 DNA reads TGCGCCAGCAGCCAAGAAAGGAGCGGGGGGGAACGAGGGGCGGCCCAGTACTTC.

V and J are TRBV12-3 or TRBV12-4 and TRBJ2-5, with 7 bases that match TRBD2. This CDR3 region has 16 residues. V trimming: 5 bases; J trimming: 1 base; junction bases outside the gene matches: 10. CDR3 sequence: CASSLLVGGSQETQYF. CDR3 DNA sequence: TGTGCCAGCAGTCTCCTCGTCGGGGGGAGCCAAGAGACCCAGTACTTC.

Points on this clonotype: The junction departs from germline at one end; a sequencing error may be responsible. V gene TRBV12-3 or TRBV12-4 combines with J gene TRBJ1-1, with D tentatively TRBD1 (5 bases). This CDR3 has 11 amino acids. The CDR3 coding sequence is TGTGCCAGCAGTTCAGGGTTTGAATCTTTCTTT. Its protein product is CASSSGFESFF.

This clonotype was recorded at least ten times. The genes are TRBV27 and TRBJ1-5; no clear D. Per germline, CDR1 MNHEY and CDR2 SMNVEV (reference sequence). V lost 0 bases and J lost 3, with 3 bases in between. This CDR3 comprises 13 residues. The CDR3 reads CASSLSFNQPQHF. In DNA, the CDR3 is TGTGCCAGCAGTTTATCCTTCAATCAGCCCCAGCATTTT.

The V call is TRBV6-2 or TRBV6-3, the J call TRBJ2-7; D is uncertain. The CDR3 runs 14 residues. Germline CDR1 and CDR2: MNHEY and SVGEGT. The V gene lost 0 bases and the J gene lost 3 bases, with 9 bases spanning the gap. CDR3 coding DNA: TGTGCCAGCAGTTACTCGTCAGAGAGCTACGAGCAGTACTTC. The encoded protein is CASSYSSESYEQYF.

The rearrangement uses TRBV6-5 and TRBJ1-1, with D possibly being TRBD1 (5 bases). The CDR3 is 15 residues long. Germline V gene data show CDR1 as MNHEY and CDR2 as SVGAGI. Trimming cost V 0 bases and J 1 base, with 9 bases left between them. CDR3 residues: CASSYSLDRNTEAFF. CDR3 sequence (DNA): TGTGCCAGCAGTTACTCGTTAGACAGGAACACTGAAGCTTTCTTT.

Ten or more counts support this clonotype. The chain links TRBV7-2 to TRBJ1-1, with a possible D match to TRBD1 (6 bases). The CDR3 spans 15 residues. The germline V gene has CDR1 SGHTA and CDR2 FQGNSA. The V and J ends lost 3 bases and 3 bases respectively, with 14 bases between them. This CDR3 is CASSLRGRLDTEAFF. CDR3 nucleotide sequence: TGTGCCAGCAGCTTGAGGGGGAGGTTGGACACTGAAGCTTTCTTT.

This clonotype was picked up many times. The chain couples TRBV28 to TRBJ2-6; 7 nucleotides line up with TRBD1. The CDR3 has 20 amino acids. From germline, CDR1 is MDHEN and CDR2 SYDVKM. With 5 bases clipped from V and 0 bases from J, the junction kept 16 bases outside the gene matches. The CDR3 region has the DNA TGTGCCAGCAGTAACCGAAACTGGGACAGCAATCCCTCTGGGGCCAACGTCCTGACTTTC. Its translation is CASSNRNWDSNPSGANVLTF.

In its sample, this clonotype was seen a few times. The chain has TRBV5-8 and TRBJ2-5; the match to TRBD1 covers 7 bases. This CDR3 contains 15 residues. CDR1 is SGHTS and CDR2 is YDEGEE in the germline V gene. After removal of 4 bases from V and 4 bases from J, the junction contained 10 bases not matched to a gene. The CDR3 loop is CASSGYRGPPETQYF. In DNA form, the CDR3 reads TGTGCCAGCAGCGGGTACAGGGGACCCCCAGAGACCCAGTACTTC.

This clonotype was counted a few times. The chain uses TRBV9 and TRBJ2-5; no reliable D call. V lost 0 bases, J lost 5 bases, and 11 bases lay in between. The germline V gene has CDR1 SGDLS and CDR2 YYNGEE. CDR3 length equals 14 residues. The CDR3, as DNA: TGTGCCAGCAGCGTAGATGTTAGCCTGGAGACCCAGTACTTC. Residues: CASSVDVSLETQYF.

This clonotype was seen a few times. The chain uses TRBV7-8 and TRBJ2-7; maybe TRBD2 (5 bases). Germline loops: CDR1 SGHVS, CDR2 FQNEAQ. CDR3 length equals 14 residues. V was pared by 3 bases and J by 4 bases, with 13 bases between. The CDR3 region is CASSFSGYAYEQYF. CDR3 bases: TGTGCCAGCAGCTTCTCGGGGTACGCGTACGAGCAGTACTTC.

The rearrangement links TRBV6-1 to TRBJ1-2, with TRBD1 identical over 10 bases. Germline loops: CDR1 MNHNS, CDR2 SASEGT. The CDR3 has 15 amino acids. With 6 bases clipped from V and 7 bases from J, the junction kept 11 bases outside the gene matches. The CDR3 loop is CASSPTGTGAVGYTF. Here the CDR3 DNA reads TGTGCCAGCAGCCCAACCGGGACAGGGGCGGTTGGCTACACCTTC.